This passage covers 25 T cell receptor beta chains from one sample sequenced in a study of control samples from healthy donors and cancer patients. Libraries were prepared by immunoSEQ multiplex PCR; TCRdb keeps only in-frame clonotypes and omits some of them. This table holds about 120,000 clones, 87% found once. Material for sequencing was blood. These receptors were taken from a man aged 35 to 55 in good health.

The rearrangement links TRBV19 to TRBJ1-5; no firm D call. This CDR3 is built from 16 residues. V was shortened by 0 bases and J by 0 bases, with 9 bases between the two germline ends. Germline V gene sequence: CDR1 LNHDA, CDR2 SQIVND (reference sequence). Written as DNA, the CDR3 is TGTGCCAGTAGTATAGAGGGCAGGTATAGCAATCAGCCCCAGCATTTT. Translation gives CASSIEGRYSNQPQHF.

CDR3 sequence: CASSLLGATGNTIYF. The CDR3, as DNA: TGTGCCAGCAGCTTACTGGGTGCGACTGGAAACACCATATATTTT. The rearrangement uses TRBV7-2 and TRBJ1-3, with D hard to call. CDR1 is SGHTA and CDR2 is FQGNSA in the germline V gene. The CDR3 is 15 amino acids. The V gene lost 2 bases and the J gene lost 2 bases, with 10 bases spanning the gap.

The genes are TRBV15 and TRBJ2-1, with a possible D match to TRBD2 (5 bases). Germline lookup yields CDR1 LNHNV and CDR2 YYDKDF (reference sequence). V dropped 5 bases and J dropped 5 bases, with 16 bases sitting between them. The CDR3 contains 15 residues. This chain's CDR3 is CATSLYGVTHNEQFF. The CDR3 nucleotides read TGTGCCACCAGCTTATACGGGGTTACCCACAATGAGCAGTTCTTC. The full variable domain, rest sourced from reference TRBV15 and TRBJ2-1, is DAMVIQNPRYQVTQFGKPVTLSCSQTLNHNVMYWYQQKSSQAPKLLFHYYDKDFNNEADTPDNFQSRRPNTSFCFLDIRSPGLGDTAMYLCATSLYGVTHNEQFFGPGTRLTVL.

The chain recombines TRBV6-6 with TRBJ1-2; a possible D gene is TRBD1 (5 bases). Germline-derived CDR1 and CDR2 are MNHNY and SVGAGI (reference sequence). V was clipped by 2 bases and J by 7 bases, with 17 bases between them. This CDR3 region has 15 residues. CDR3 in DNA: TGTGCCAGCAGTTACGGGGCGGGAACAGTGGGTGGCTACACCTTC. It is translated as CASSYGAGTVGGYTF.

The chain uses TRBV6-5 and TRBJ2-1; possibly TRBD1 for D (5 bases). The CDR3 is 13 amino acids. The ends were cut back, 2 bases at V and 7 bases at J, with 9 bases in the middle. The V gene's germline CDR1 is MNHEY and CDR2 SVGAGI. For the CDR3, the DNA is TGTGCCAGCAGTTACGTCAGGGCTAATGAGCAGTTCTTC. Protein sequence: CASSYVRANEQFF.

This chain connects TRBV11-3 to TRBJ2-7; D might be TRBD2 (7 bases). With 0 bases removed from V and 2 bases from J, the gap between germline ends came to 11 bases. CDR1 is SGHNT, CDR2 YENEEA, per germline. This CDR3 is built from 15 residues. In nucleotides, the CDR3 is TGTGCCAGCAGCTTAGAGGGGGGGGGCCCCTACGAGCAGTACTTC. Translating gives CASSLEGGGPYEQYF.

This clone was recorded only once. This rearrangement joins TRBV5-6 to TRBJ1-6, with 8 bases lining up with TRBD1. The CDR3 length is 14 residues. The germline CDR1 and CDR2 sequences are SGHDT and YYEEEE. Germline trimming cut 4 bases from V and 7 bases from J; bases unmatched to any gene: 4. The CDR3 nucleotides are TGTGCCAGCAGCCCGGGACAGGTCAATTCACCCCTCCACTTT. Protein sequence: CASSPGQVNSPLHF.

The CDR3, as DNA: TGCAGTGCCCAGCTTTTAGAGACCCAGTACTTC. Its translation is CSAQLLETQYF. The rearrangement uses TRBV20-1 and TRBJ2-5; D is uncertain. V lost 6 bases and J 4 bases, leaving 9 bases between the germline ends. This CDR3 is 11 amino acids long. Germline lookup yields CDR1 DFQATT and CDR2 SNEGSKA (reference sequence).

This clone was observed a single time. The V call is TRBV6-6, the J call TRBJ1-1; 7 nucleotides match TRBD1. Germline V gives CDR1 MNHNY, CDR2 SVGAGI (reference sequence). The junction had 12 bases not matched to a gene; V was cut back by 7 bases and J by 7 bases. The CDR3 totals 14 residues. In nucleotides, the CDR3 is TGTGCCAGCACCGTACAGGGGAGGGCCCATGAAGCTTTCTTT. Amino acids: CASTVQGRAHEAFF.

This clone has just one count. The chain recombines TRBV12-3 or TRBV12-4 with TRBJ2-7, with no clear D. This CDR3 contains 12 residues. Trimming removed 6 bases from V and 2 bases from J, with 8 bases in between. The CDR3 loop reads CASSPPTYEQYF. CDR3 coding DNA: TGTGCCAGCAGCCCTCCTACCTACGAGCAGTACTTC.

This chain links TRBV9 with TRBJ2-5; D may be TRBD1 (5 bases). The CDR3 totals 14 residues. Germline V gives CDR1 SGDLS, CDR2 YYNGEE. The V and J ends lost 3 bases and 5 bases respectively, with 14 bases between them. CDR3 sequence (DNA): TGTGCCAGCAGCGGGGCAGGGTCCGAGGAGACCCAGTACTTC. The encoded protein is CASSGAGSEETQYF.

In its sample, this clone was seen once. The chain joins TRBV18 to TRBJ2-3, with D perhaps assigned TRBD1 or TRBD2 (5 bases each). The V end lost 4 bases, the J end lost 6 bases, and 11 bases lay between the germline ends. This CDR3 is built from 13 residues. Germline lookup yields CDR1 KGHSH and CDR2 LQKENI. The CDR3 reads CASSLVEGDTQYF. In nucleotides, the CDR3 is TGTGCCAGCTCACTGGTTGAGGGGGATACGCAGTATTTT. Filled out from reference TRBV18 and TRBJ2-3, the complete variable domain reads NAGVMQNPRHLVRRRGQEARLRCSPMKGHSHVYWYRQLPEEGLKFMVYLQKENIIDESGMPKERFSAEFPKEGPSILRIQQVVRGDSAAYFCASSLVEGDTQYFGPGTRLTVL.

About this clone: The CDR3 carries no conserved terminal phenylalanine or tryptophan, so it likely arises from a read error. The DNA is left out, because the CDR3 cannot be placed on it with certainty; the CDR3 is given as TCRdb lists it. This sequence joins TRBV6-1 and TRBJ1-2. Germline CDR1 MNHNS, CDR2 SASEGT. The length of the CDR3 is 11 amino acids, counting both ends. The CDR3 reads CASSERSAQRL.

V gene TRBV4-3 combines with J gene TRBJ2-1; possibly TRBD2 for D (5 bases). V shed 4 bases and J shed 1 base, with 8 bases lying between them. Germline V gene sequence: CDR1 LGHNA, CDR2 YSLEER. CDR3 size: 14 residues. CDR3 DNA sequence: TGCGCCAGCAGCCGAAGAGGGTCCTACAATGAGCAGTTCTTC. Translated, it gives CASSRRGSYNEQFF.

The V call is TRBV2, the J call TRBJ1-2, with D perhaps matching TRBD1 (6 bases). The V gene's germline CDR1 is SNHLY and CDR2 FYNNEI. V gave up 7 bases and J gave up 8 bases, with 23 bases separating them. The CDR3 totals 15 residues. In DNA, the CDR3 is TGTGCCAGCATCCAAACCGGGACACCTACCGAAGGCTACACCTTC. This codes for CASIQTGTPTEGYTF.

The chain combines TRBV3-1 (or the pseudogene TRBV3-2) with TRBJ2-1; either TRBD1 or TRBD2 may fit D (5 bases each). Germline CDR1 is LGHDT and CDR2 is YNNKEL (reference sequence). The CDR3 has 12 amino acids. V was pared by 9 bases and J by 3 bases, with 9 bases between. The CDR3 sequence is CASEGIYNEQFF. In nucleotides, the CDR3 is TGTGCCAGTGAGGGGATCTACAATGAGCAGTTCTTC.

This clone was found once. The V and J genes are TRBV5-1 and TRBJ2-1; D perhaps matches TRBD2 (5 bases). V shed 4 bases and J shed 5 bases, with 13 bases lying between them. This CDR3 spans 14 amino acids. Germline V gene data show CDR1 as SGHRS and CDR2 as YFSETQ. CDR3 bases: TGCGCCAGCAGCCCACGGGGTGGAGACAATGAGCAGTTCTTC. Residues: CASSPRGGDNEQFF. Based on the CDR3 plus reference TRBV5-1 and TRBJ2-1, the full variable domain is KAGVTQTPRYLIKTRGQQVTLSCSPISGHRSVSWYQQTPGQGLQFLFEYFSETQRNKGNFPGRFSGRQFSNSRSEMNVSTLELGDSALYLCASSPRGGDNEQFFGPGTRLTVL.

The chain recombines TRBV7-6 with TRBJ2-2, with TRBD1 identical over 8 bases. This CDR3 has 16 residues. The ends lost 4 bases at V and 6 bases at J; junction bases unmatched: 10. Germline assignment: CDR1 SGHVS and CDR2 FNYEAQ. CDR3 nucleotides: TGTGCCAGCAGCTCTATGAGGACAGGGTCGGCCGGGGAGCTGTTTTTT. Translated, it gives CASSSMRTGSAGELFF.

The chain is built from TRBV30 and TRBJ1-6, with 7 bases aligning to TRBD1. In germline, CDR1 is GTSNPN, CDR2 SVGIG (reference sequence). With V trimmed by 4 bases and J by 2 bases, 2 bases remained unmatched. The CDR3 runs 14 residues. CDR3 residues: CAWMGQTYNSPLHF. CDR3 in DNA: TGTGCCTGGATGGGACAGACCTATAATTCACCCCTCCACTTT.

This chain links TRBV19 with TRBJ1-1; perhaps TRBD1 as D (5 bases). Trimming took 5 bases from V and 4 from J, leaving 11 bases between them. CDR3 length: 13 residues. Germline V gives CDR1 LNHDA, CDR2 SQIVND (reference sequence). In DNA form, the CDR3 reads TGTGCCAGTAGTCCCCCAGGGCTCACTGAAGCTTTCTTT. This codes for CASSPPGLTEAFF.

The chain uses TRBV7-2 and TRBJ2-3, with 7 bases that match TRBD2. Germline V gene sequence: CDR1 SGHTA, CDR2 FQGNSA. The CDR3 spans 15 residues. The V gene end was trimmed by 4 bases and the J gene end by 3 bases; junction bases not matched to a gene: 7. The CDR3 spells CASSSTSFQTDTQYF. DNA of the CDR3: TGTGCCAGCAGCTCGACTAGCTTCCAGACAGATACGCAGTATTTT.

V is TRBV7-9 and J is TRBJ2-2; D not certain. This CDR3 region has 12 residues. Trimming left V 6 bases short and J 3 bases short, with 5 bases between. Germline CDR1 reads SEHNR; CDR2 reads FQNEAQ (reference sequence). CDR3 protein: CASSFYTGELFF. CDR3 nucleotides: TGTGCCAGCAGTTTTTACACCGGGGAGCTGTTTTTT.

The chain links TRBV2 to TRBJ1-5; D perhaps matches TRBD1 (6 bases). V lost 5 bases, J lost 1 base, and 12 bases lay in between. CDR3 size: 15 residues. Germline CDR1 and CDR2: SNHLY and FYNNEI. The DNA for the CDR3 is TGTGCCAGCAGTCCTCAGGGGTTGAGCAATCAGCCCCAGCATTTT. This gives the protein CASSPQGLSNQPQHF.

The chain carries TRBV11-3 and TRBJ1-1, with no clear D. There are 15 residues in the CDR3. Germline values: CDR1 SGHNT, CDR2 YENEEA. The V end was cut by 0 bases, the J end by 0 bases, with 8 bases between. CDR3 sequence: CASSLERRVNTEAFF. CDR3 DNA sequence: TGTGCCAGCAGCTTAGAAAGGCGGGTGAACACTGAAGCTTTCTTT.

The chain joins TRBV14 to TRBJ2-1; D not resolved. CDR1 and CDR2 from the germline V gene are SGHDN and FVKESK. V was clipped by 0 bases and J by 0 bases, with 9 bases between them. The CDR3 is 16 amino acids. The CDR3 loop is CASSQDLGRSYNEQFF. DNA for the CDR3: TGTGCCAGCAGCCAAGATCTCGGGCGCTCCTACAATGAGCAGTTCTTC.